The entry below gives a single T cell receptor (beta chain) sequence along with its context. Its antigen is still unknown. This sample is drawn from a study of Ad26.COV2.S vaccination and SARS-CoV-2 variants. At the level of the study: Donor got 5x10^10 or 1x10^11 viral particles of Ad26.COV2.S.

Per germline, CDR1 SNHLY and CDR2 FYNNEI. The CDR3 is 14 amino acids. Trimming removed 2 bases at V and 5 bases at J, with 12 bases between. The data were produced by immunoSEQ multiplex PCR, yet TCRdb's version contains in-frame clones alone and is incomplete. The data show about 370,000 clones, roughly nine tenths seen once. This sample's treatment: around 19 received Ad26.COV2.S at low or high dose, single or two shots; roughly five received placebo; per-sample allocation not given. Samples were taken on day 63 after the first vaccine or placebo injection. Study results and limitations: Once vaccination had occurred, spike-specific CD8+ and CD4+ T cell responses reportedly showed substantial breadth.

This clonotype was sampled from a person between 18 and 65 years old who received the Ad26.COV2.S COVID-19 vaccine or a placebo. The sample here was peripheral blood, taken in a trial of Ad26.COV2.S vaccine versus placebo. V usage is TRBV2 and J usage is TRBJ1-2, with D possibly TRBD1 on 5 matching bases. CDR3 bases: TGTGCCAGCAGTGAATCCCAGGGAGGATATGGCTACACCTTC. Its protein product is CASSESQGGYGYTF.